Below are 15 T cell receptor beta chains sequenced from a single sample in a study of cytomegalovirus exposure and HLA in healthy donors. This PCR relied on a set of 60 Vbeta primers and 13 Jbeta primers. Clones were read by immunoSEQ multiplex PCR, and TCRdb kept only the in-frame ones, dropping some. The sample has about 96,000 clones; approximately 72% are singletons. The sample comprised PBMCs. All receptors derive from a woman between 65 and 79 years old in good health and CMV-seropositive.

The CDR3 nucleotides read TGTGCCACCCGGGGGGGTTCTGGGGCCAACGTCCTGACTTTC. This encodes CATRGGSGANVLTF. J is TRBJ2-6 and V is TRBV7-3; 8 positions agree with TRBD2. The CDR3 has 14 amino acids. In germline, CDR1 is SGHTA, CDR2 FQGTGA. J gave up 1 base and V 10 bases, and 3 bases lay outside the gene matches. The variable domain in full, completed from reference TRBV7-3 and TRBJ2-6, reads GAGVSQTPSNKVTEKGKYVELRCDPISGHTALYWYRQSLGQGPEFLIYFQGTGAADDSGLPNDRFFAVRPEGSVSTLKIQRTERGDSAVYLCATRGGSGANVLTFGAGSRLTVL.

The CDR3 loop is CASSQDQLGGVETQYF. CDR3 sequence (DNA): TGCGCCAGCAGCCAAGATCAATTAGGGGGGGTAGAGACCCAGTACTTC. This rearrangement joins TRBV4-3 to TRBJ2-5, with D possibly being TRBD2 (7 bases). The germline CDR1 and CDR2 sequences are LGHNA and YSLEER. The V end was cut by 0 bases, the J end by 4 bases, with 15 bases between. This CDR3 is 16 amino acids long.

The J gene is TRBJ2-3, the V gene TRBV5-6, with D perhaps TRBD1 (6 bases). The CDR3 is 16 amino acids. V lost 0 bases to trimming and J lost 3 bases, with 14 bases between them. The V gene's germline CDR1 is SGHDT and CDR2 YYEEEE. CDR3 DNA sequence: TGTGCCAGCAGCTTGGAAAGGCAGGGGATAACAGATACGCAGTATTTT. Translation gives CASSLERQGITDTQYF. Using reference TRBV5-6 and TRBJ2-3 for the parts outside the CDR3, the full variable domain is DAGVTQSPTHLIKTRGQQVTLRCSPKSGHDTVSWYQQALGQGPQFIFQYYEEEERQRGNFPDRFSGHQFPNYSSELNVNALLLGDSALYLCASSLERQGITDTQYFGPGTRLTVL.

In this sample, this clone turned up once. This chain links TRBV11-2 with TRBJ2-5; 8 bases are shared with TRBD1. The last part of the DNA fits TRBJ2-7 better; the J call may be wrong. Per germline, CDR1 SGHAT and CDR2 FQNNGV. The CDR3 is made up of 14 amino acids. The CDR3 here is CASSENRGKGEQYF. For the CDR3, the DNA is TGTGCCAGCAGCGAGAACAGGGGGAAGGGCGAGCAGTACTTC.

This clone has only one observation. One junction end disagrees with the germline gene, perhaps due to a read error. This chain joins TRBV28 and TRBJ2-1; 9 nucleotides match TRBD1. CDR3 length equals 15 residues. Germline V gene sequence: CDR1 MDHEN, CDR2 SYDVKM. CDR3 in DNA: TGTGCCAGCAGTTCCGCCGGGACAGGGTACATTGAGCAGTTCTTC. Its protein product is CASSSAGTGYIEQFF.

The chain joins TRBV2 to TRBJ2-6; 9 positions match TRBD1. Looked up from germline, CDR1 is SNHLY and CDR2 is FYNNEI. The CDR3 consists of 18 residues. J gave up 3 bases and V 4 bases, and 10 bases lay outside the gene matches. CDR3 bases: TGTGCCAGCAGTGGGGACAGGGTGTCGACGGGTGGGGCCAACGTCCTGACTTTC. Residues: CASSGDRVSTGGANVLTF. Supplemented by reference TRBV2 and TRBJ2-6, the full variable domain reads EPEVTQTPSHQVTQMGQEVILRCVPISNHLYFYWYRQILGQKVEFLVSFYNNEISEKSEIFDDQFSVERPDGSNFTLKIRSTKLEDSAMYFCASSGDRVSTGGANVLTFGAGSRLTVL.

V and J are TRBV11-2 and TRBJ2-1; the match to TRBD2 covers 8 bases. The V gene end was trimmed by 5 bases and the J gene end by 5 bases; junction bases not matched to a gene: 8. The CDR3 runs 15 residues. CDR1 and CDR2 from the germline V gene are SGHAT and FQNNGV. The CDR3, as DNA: TGTGCCAGCAGCCTCTTTAGCGGGAACAACAATGAGCAGTTCTTC. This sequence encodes CASSLFSGNNNEQFF. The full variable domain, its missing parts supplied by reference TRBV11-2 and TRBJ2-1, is EAGVAQSPRYKIIEKRQSVAFWCNPISGHATLYWYQQILGQGPKLLIQFQNNGVVDDSQLPKDRFSAERLKGVDSTLKIQPAKLEDSAVYLCASSLFSGNNNEQFFGPGTRLTVL.

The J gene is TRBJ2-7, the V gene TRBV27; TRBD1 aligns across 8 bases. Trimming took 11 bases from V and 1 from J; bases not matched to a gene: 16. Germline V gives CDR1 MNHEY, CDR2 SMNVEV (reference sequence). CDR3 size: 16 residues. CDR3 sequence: CAGTRRAGTGSYEQYF. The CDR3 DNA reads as TGTGCCGGCACCCGACGGGCCGGGACAGGTTCCTACGAGCAGTACTTC.

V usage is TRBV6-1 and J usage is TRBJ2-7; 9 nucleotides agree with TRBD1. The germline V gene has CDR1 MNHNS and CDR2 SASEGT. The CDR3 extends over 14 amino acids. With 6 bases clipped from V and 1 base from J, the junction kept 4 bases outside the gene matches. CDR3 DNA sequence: TGTGCCAGCAGACTCGACAGGGGGTCCTACGAGCAGTACTTC. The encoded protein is CASRLDRGSYEQYF.

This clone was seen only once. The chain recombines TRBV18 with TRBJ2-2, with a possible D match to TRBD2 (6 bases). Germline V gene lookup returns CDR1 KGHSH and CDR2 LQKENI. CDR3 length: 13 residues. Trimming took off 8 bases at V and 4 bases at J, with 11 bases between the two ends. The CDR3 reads CASRGIGTGELFF. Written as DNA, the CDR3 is TGTGCCAGCCGGGGGATAGGCACCGGGGAGCTGTTTTTT.

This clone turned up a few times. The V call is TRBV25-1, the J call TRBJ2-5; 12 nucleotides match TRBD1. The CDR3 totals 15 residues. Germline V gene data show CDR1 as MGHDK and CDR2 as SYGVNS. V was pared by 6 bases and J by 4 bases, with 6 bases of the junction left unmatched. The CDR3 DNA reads TGTGCCAGCAGCGCCCGGGACAGGGGGCGAGAGACCCAGTACTTC. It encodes CASSARDRGRETQYF.

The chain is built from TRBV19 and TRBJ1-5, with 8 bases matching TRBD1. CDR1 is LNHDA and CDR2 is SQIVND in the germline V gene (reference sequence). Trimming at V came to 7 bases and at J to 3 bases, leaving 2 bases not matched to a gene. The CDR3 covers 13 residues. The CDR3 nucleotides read TGTGCCAGTACGGACAGGGCCAATCAGCCCCAGCATTTT. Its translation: CASTDRANQPQHF.

The CDR3 protein is CASSPQREIYEQYF. Written as DNA, the CDR3 is TGTGCCAGCTCACCGCAGCGGGAAATATACGAGCAGTACTTC. J is TRBJ2-5 and V is TRBV18, with 7 positions matching TRBD2. Near its end, the DNA agrees better with TRBJ2-7, so the J call may be wrong. Per the germline V gene, CDR1 is KGHSH and CDR2 is LQKENI. The CDR3 loop spans 14 amino acids.

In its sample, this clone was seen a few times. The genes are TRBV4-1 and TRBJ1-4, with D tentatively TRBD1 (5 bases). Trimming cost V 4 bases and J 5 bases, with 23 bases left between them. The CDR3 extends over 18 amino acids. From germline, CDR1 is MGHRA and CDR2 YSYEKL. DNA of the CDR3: TGCGCCAGCAGCCTGAGGGAGGGGACCCGGAATAGGAATGAAAAACTGTTTTTT. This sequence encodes CASSLREGTRNRNEKLFF.

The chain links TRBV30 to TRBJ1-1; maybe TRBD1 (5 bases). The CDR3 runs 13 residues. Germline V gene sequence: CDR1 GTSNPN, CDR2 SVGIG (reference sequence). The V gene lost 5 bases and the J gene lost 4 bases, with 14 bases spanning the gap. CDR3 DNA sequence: TGTGCCTGGTCCCGCGGGGGGGGCACTGAAGCTTTCTTT. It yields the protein CAWSRGGGTEAFF.